This entry features one T cell receptor (beta chain) sequence. The antigen is undetermined. TCRdb itself ran the 5' RACE reads through MiXCR, one entry per CDR3 protein. This table has around 300,000 distinct CDR3 sequences, 20% appearing once. The data stem from a study of CD8 T cells in ankylosing spondylitis. General study findings and limits: Ankylosing spondylitis blood seemed to carry a telltale TCR beta motif made of roughly 8 highly homologous variants.

CDR1 is WSHSY, CDR2 SAAADI, per germline. The junction had 4 bases not matched to a gene; V was cut back by 3 bases and J by 2 bases. This CDR3 is built from 18 residues. Sequencing was carried out using blood, either unsorted or a sorted T cell fraction (not recorded which). The rearrangement uses TRBV10-2 and TRBJ2-1; 16 bases are shared with TRBD2. The TCR sequence derives from a female donor with ankylosing spondylitis or in good health (not recorded which). The CDR3 DNA reads as TGCGCCAGCAGTGATTCCGGGACTAGCGGGAGGGCCTACAATGAGCAGTTCTTC. Translating gives CASSDSGTSGRAYNEQFF.